This T cell receptor beta chain was captured in a study of identifying expanded T cells in peripheral blood. Study findings and constraints: Differentially abundant clones: about 1.2 between replicates, about 17 at around 15 days, around 19 at four.

No infections or other immune events were documented during collection. To note about this clone: Its antigen is not known.

Looked up from germline, CDR1 is SGHTA and CDR2 is FQGTGA. The CDR3 contains 15 residues. V was shortened by 5 bases and J by 2 bases, with 16 bases between the two germline ends. Here immunoSEQ multiplex PCR was the method, and the copy in TCRdb shows in-frame clones only, minus some. The sample has approximately 91,000 clones, around 88% seen once. The source of this sequence is a person aged 18 to 70 in good health. The rearrangement joins TRBV7-3 to TRBJ2-7, with D perhaps TRBD2 (7 bases). Sequenced sample: blood. The CDR3 nucleotides are TGTGCCAGCAGCCTGTTCGGGGGGCAGACCTACGAGCAGTACTTC. Amino acid sequence: CASSLFGGQTYEQYF.